What follows are 20 T cell receptor beta chains derived from one specimen sequenced in a study of regulatory T cells in long-lasting Graves disease. Sequencing libraries for TCR beta were prepared with iRepertoire HTBI primers and Arm-PCR of CDR3 regions. Each CDR3 protein is one row after TCRdb ran MiXCR on the multiplex PCR reads. The table includes 350,000 to 450,000 distinct CDR3 sequences, about 12% detected once. Described time point: newly diagnosed GD, antithyroid drugs for less than 3 months. PBMC-extracted RNA yielded the TCR library. This same sample was also taken into another study, of T cells in Graves' hyperthyroidism and ophthalmopathy.

The sequences come from peripheral blood mononuclear cells (PBMCs), collected at new diagnosis, from a patient treated with antithyroid drugs. The receptors here all came from a woman aged 18 to 35 with Graves disease.

The V gene is TRBV6-1, the J gene TRBJ1-4; D remains ambiguous. Germline assignment: CDR1 MNHNS and CDR2 SASEGT. The CDR3 consists of 11 residues. Trimming removed 6 bases from V and 8 bases from J, with 7 bases in between. CDR3 residues: CASSTGEKLFF. The CDR3 coding sequence is TGTGCCAGCAGCACCGGGGAAAAACTGTTTTTT.

This clonotype was detected many times. V gene TRBV5-1 combines with J gene TRBJ1-3, with unresolved D. The germline CDR1 and CDR2 sequences are SGHRS and YFSETQ. V lost 1 base and J 0 bases, leaving 8 bases between the germline ends. CDR3 length: 15 residues. As DNA, the CDR3 is TGCGCCAGCAGCTTGAGCAGAAACTCTGGAAACACCATATATTTT. Protein: CASSLSRNSGNTIYF.

There are many counts of this clonotype. The rearrangement links TRBV5-5 to TRBJ1-5; D gene uncertain. Germline V gives CDR1 SGHKS, CDR2 YYEKEE (reference sequence). This CDR3 spans 13 amino acids. Deletions cut 0 bases from V and 4 bases from J, with 5 bases between. The CDR3 bases are TGTGCCAGCAGCTTGGTTGGGAATCAGCCCCAGCATTTT. Translation gives CASSLVGNQPQHF.

V gene TRBV7-9 combines with J gene TRBJ1-5, with TRBD1 identical over 7 bases. J lost 0 bases, V lost 4 bases, and 3 bases had no gene match. This CDR3 has 15 amino acids. The V gene's germline CDR1 is SEHNR and CDR2 FQNEAQ (reference sequence). Here the CDR3 DNA reads TGTGCCAGCAGCTCCGGACAGGTTAGCAATCAGCCCCAGCATTTT. Its protein product is CASSSGQVSNQPQHF.

This clonotype was found many times. This rearrangement joins TRBV4-1 to TRBJ1-4; 8 bases fit TRBD1. This CDR3 comprises 15 residues. CDR1 is MGHRA, CDR2 YSYEKL, per germline. The ends lost 6 bases at V and 3 bases at J; junction bases unmatched: 6. The CDR3 region is CASSLSGGSNEKLFF. As DNA, the CDR3 is TGCGCCAGCAGTCTATCAGGGGGCTCTAATGAAAAACTGTTTTTT.

This clonotype has a handful of counts. The rearrangement links TRBV4-1 to TRBJ1-1; 9 bases fit TRBD1. V was clipped by 0 bases and J by 11 bases; unmatched bases: 13. The CDR3 length is 16 residues. The germline V gene encodes CDR1 MGHRA and CDR2 YSYEKL. CDR3 in amino acids: CASSQDRSGQGLAAFF. CDR3 DNA sequence: TGCGCCAGCAGCCAAGATCGCTCGGGACAGGGTTTAGCGGCTTTCTTT.

This clonotype was seen repeatedly, ten times or more. The V call is TRBV7-9, the J call TRBJ2-7, with unresolved D. Germline V gene sequence: CDR1 SEHNR, CDR2 FQNEAQ (reference sequence). V was cut by 4 bases and J by 7 bases, with 11 bases left in between. The CDR3 contains 12 residues. DNA for the CDR3: TGTGCCAGCAGCTCCCCGGCTCGGGAGCAGTACTTC. This gives the protein CASSSPAREQYF.

V gene TRBV18 combines with J gene TRBJ2-5, with 7 bases lining up with TRBD2. The CDR3 is made up of 13 amino acids. CDR1 and CDR2 from the germline V gene are KGHSH and LQKENI. J lost 5 bases, V lost 6 bases, and 6 bases had no gene match. The CDR3 DNA follows: TGTGCCAGCTCGGAGACTAGCAAGGAGACCCAGTACTTC. Encoded protein: CASSETSKETQYF. Together with reference TRBV18 and TRBJ2-5, the CDR3 gives the full variable domain: NAGVMQNPRHLVRRRGQEARLRCSPMKGHSHVYWYRQLPEEGLKFMVYLQKENIIDESGMPKERFSAEFPKEGPSILRIQQVVRGDSAAYFCASSETSKETQYFGPGTRLLVL.

This clonotype came up many times. J is TRBJ1-1 and V is TRBV7-2; no firm D call. This CDR3 has 13 amino acids. The germline CDR1 and CDR2 sequences are SGHTA and FQGNSA. V lost 5 bases and J 1 base, leaving 8 bases between the germline ends. CDR3 DNA sequence: TGTGCCAGCAGCCCCACTTGGAACACTGAAGCTTTCTTT. Protein: CASSPTWNTEAFF.

This clonotype has a count of ten or more. V usage is TRBV28 and J usage is TRBJ2-2; 7 nucleotides agree with TRBD2. Germline V gene sequence: CDR1 MDHEN, CDR2 SYDVKM. This CDR3 is built from 16 residues. The V and J ends lost 5 bases and 9 bases, in that order; junction bases with no gene match: 15. CDR3: CASSVQVGGPFRELFF. The CDR3 DNA follows: TGTGCCAGCAGTGTCCAAGTGGGAGGGCCCTTTCGGGAGCTGTTTTTT. Supplemented by reference TRBV28 and TRBJ2-2, the full variable domain reads DVKVTQSSRYLVKRTGEKVFLECVQDMDHENMFWYRQDPGLGLRLIYFSYDVKMKEKGDIPEGYSVSREKKERFSLILESASTNQTSMYLCASSVQVGGPFRELFFGEGSRLTVL.

V usage is TRBV13 and J usage is TRBJ2-7; the match to TRBD2 covers 9 bases. The ends lost 2 bases at V and 6 bases at J; junction bases unmatched: 5. CDR1 is PRHDT and CDR2 is FYEKMQ in the germline V gene (reference sequence). The CDR3 covers 14 residues. DNA for the CDR3: TGTGCCAGCAGCTTACTAGCGGGATTGCGCGAGCAGTACTTC. It yields the protein CASSLLAGLREQYF. Based on the CDR3 plus reference TRBV13 and TRBJ2-7, the full variable domain is AAGVIQSPRHLIKEKRETATLKCYPIPRHDTVYWYQQGPGQDPQFLISFYEKMQSDKGSIPDRFSAQQFSDYHSELNMSSLELGDSALYFCASSLLAGLREQYFGPGTRLTVT.

This clonotype was seen a few times. The gene calls are TRBV10-3 and TRBJ1-3, with 8 bases lining up with TRBD1. Germline loops: CDR1 ENHRY, CDR2 SYGVKD. J lost 4 bases, V lost 2 bases, and 4 bases had no gene match. This CDR3 is 15 amino acids long. DNA of the CDR3: TGTGCCATCAGTGAGGGACAGGGCAGCGGAAACACCATATATTTT. It codes for CAISEGQGSGNTIYF.

This clonotype came up a few times. The chain uses TRBV20-1 and TRBJ2-1, with D perhaps matching TRBD1 or TRBD2 (5 bases each). The V and J ends lost 0 bases and 1 base respectively, with 13 bases between them. The germline V gene encodes CDR1 DFQATT and CDR2 SNEGSKA (reference sequence). CDR3 length: 16 amino acids. The CDR3 bases are TGCAGTGCTAGAGATTGGGACGGAGTATCCTACAATGAGCAGTTCTTC. This encodes CSARDWDGVSYNEQFF.

This clonotype was found many times. The gene calls are TRBV6-1 and TRBJ2-5; D is ambiguous. CDR3 length equals 15 residues. V lost 6 bases to trimming and J lost 5 bases, with 19 bases between them. CDR1 is MNHNS and CDR2 is SASEGT in the germline V gene. The CDR3 bases are TGTGCCAGCAGCTTACGCTACGGGCCCCGGGAGACCCAGTACTTC. Its translation: CASSLRYGPRETQYF.

The rearrangement uses TRBV9 and TRBJ1-1; 10 bases agree with TRBD1. This CDR3 contains 15 residues. Germline V gene lookup returns CDR1 SGDLS and CDR2 YYNGEE. With V trimmed by 3 bases and J by 5 bases, 7 bases remained unmatched. The CDR3 DNA follows: TGTGCCAGCAGCGAGACAGGGGGCCCGAGTACTGAAGCTTTCTTT. Its translation: CASSETGGPSTEAFF.

This clonotype was counted many times. The chain uses TRBV19 and TRBJ1-5, with TRBD1 identical over 8 bases. This CDR3 is built from 14 residues. V shed 9 bases and J 3 bases; nucleotides not matched to a gene: 7. The germline CDR1 and CDR2 sequences are LNHDA and SQIVND (reference sequence). CDR3: CASRRTGNNQPQHF. In nucleotides, the CDR3 is TGTGCCAGCCGACGGACAGGGAACAATCAGCCCCAGCATTTT. Full variable domain (remainder filled in from reference TRBV19 and TRBJ1-5): DGGITQSPKYLFRKEGQNVTLSCEQNLNHDAMYWYRQDPGQGLRLIYYSQIVNDFQKGDIAEGYSVSREKKESFPLTVTSAQKNPTAFYLCASRRTGNNQPQHFGDGTRLSIL.

This clonotype was observed at least ten times. The J gene is TRBJ2-5, the V gene TRBV28; 13 bases map to TRBD2. CDR1 is MDHEN, CDR2 SYDVKM, per germline. The J segment lost 2 bases and the V segment lost 5 bases, leaving 14 bases of the junction unmatched. There are 19 residues in the CDR3. The CDR3 DNA is TGTGCCAGCAGTATCGTGGGTCTACTAGCGGGAGGGGGGCAAGAGACCCAGTACTTC. It is translated as CASSIVGLLAGGGQETQYF.

Ten or more counts support this clonotype. This rearrangement joins TRBV30 to TRBJ1-2; D not certain. CDR3 size: 13 residues. Germline V gene sequence: CDR1 GTSNPN, CDR2 SVGIG (reference sequence). Trimming shortened V by 1 base and J by 6 bases, and 12 bases separated the two germline ends. The CDR3 DNA sequence: TGTGCCTGGAGTGAGGCTGGACCGGATGGCTACACCTTC. Translating it yields CAWSEAGPDGYTF.

This clonotype was counted at least ten times. The chain couples TRBV24-1 to TRBJ2-5, with 7 bases fitting TRBD1. The CDR3 length is 16 residues. CDR1 and CDR2 (germline): KGHDR, SFDVKD. The V gene end was trimmed by 8 bases and the J gene end by 5 bases; junction bases not matched to a gene: 16. The CDR3 region is CATTTPRGRRRETQYF. The CDR3 nucleotides are TGTGCCACCACCACGCCTAGGGGGCGCCGCCGGGAGACCCAGTACTTC.

This clonotype has a count of ten or more. The CDR3 nucleotides read TGTGCCAGCAGGCTAGCCTTATACAATGAGCAGTTCTTC. It encodes CASRLALYNEQFF. The chain employs TRBV28 and TRBJ2-1; tentative D call: TRBD2 (5 bases). Germline lookup yields CDR1 MDHEN and CDR2 SYDVKM. CDR3 length: 13 amino acids. The V gene lost 6 bases and the J gene lost 4 bases, with 10 bases spanning the gap.